This T cell receptor beta chain emerged from a study of T cell responses to AZD1222 COVID-19 vaccine. The study's findings and limits: Researchers took repertoire samples only after the peak T cell response had come. The study found Spike-specific TCR breadth and depth rose after two AZD1222 doses.

Measured with immunoSEQ multiplex PCR; TCRdb has only the in-frame clones, and not every one. The table lists around 180,000 clones, approximately 92% of them singletons. About this clone: Its antigen remains unknown.

The CDR3 length is 13 residues. With 7 bases removed from V and 4 bases from J, the gap between germline ends came to 10 bases. The sequence came from an adult in good health. Source: peripheral blood, taken on day 0 of AZD1222 vaccination. The chain couples TRBV12-3 or TRBV12-4 to TRBJ1-4; weak D call: TRBD1 (5 bases). The CDR3 here is CASIDGGNEKLFF. DNA of the CDR3: TGTGCCAGCATAGACGGGGGTAATGAAAAACTGTTTTTT.